This entry lists 15 T cell receptor beta chains sequenced from one sample in a study of blood T cell repertoires in COVID-19. This table comes from immunoSEQ multiplex PCR, and its TCRdb copy is limited to in-frame clones, with some not included. This table has around 150,000 clones, about 80% appearing once. The sequencing input was peripheral blood. The origin of the receptors is an elderly woman with acute or convalescent COVID-19.

The table lists this clone with a count of one. This chain uses TRBV28 with TRBJ1-6, with TRBD1 matching over 7 bases. The CDR3 contains 15 residues. Germline CDR1 is MDHEN and CDR2 is SYDVKM. After removal of 4 bases from V and 3 bases from J, the junction contained 3 bases not matched to a gene. The CDR3, as DNA: TGTGCCAGCAGTTACCCAGGGGGCTATAATTCACCCCTCCACTTT. Its translation: CASSYPGGYNSPLHF.

This chain connects TRBV28 to TRBJ1-2; tentatively, D is TRBD1 (6 bases). The CDR3 sequence is 14 residues long. Germline CDR1 MDHEN, CDR2 SYDVKM. The germline V and J ends were trimmed by 7 bases and 4 bases, with 16 bases remaining between them. In DNA, the CDR3 is TGTGCCAGCACCGGACTCGACAGGCTCTATGGCTACACCTTC. Its protein is CASTGLDRLYGYTF.

The chain combines TRBV11-2 with TRBJ2-1; 9 positions agree with TRBD2. V lost 5 bases and J lost 5; bases outside the gene matches: 7. This CDR3 is built from 15 residues. The germline V gene has CDR1 SGHAT and CDR2 FQNNGV. The CDR3 region is CASSPKTSGNNEQFF. The DNA for the CDR3 is TGTGCCAGCAGCCCCAAGACTAGCGGAAACAATGAGCAGTTCTTC.

The rearrangement uses TRBV11-2 and TRBJ1-2; TRBD1 matches 8 bases. CDR3 length equals 16 residues. Unmatched junction bases numbered 15, after V lost 4 bases and J lost 8 bases. Germline-derived CDR1 and CDR2 are SGHAT and FQNNGV. The CDR3 sequence: CASSSGLGQGRRGYTF. The CDR3 nucleotides are TGTGCCAGCAGCTCAGGCCTCGGACAGGGTCGACGCGGCTACACCTTC.

This clone showed up just once. V gene TRBV3-1 (or the pseudogene TRBV3-2) combines with J gene TRBJ2-3; D is unresolved. Trimming removed 1 base from V and 8 bases from J, with 10 bases in between. CDR1 is LGHDT and CDR2 is YNNKEL in the germline V gene (reference sequence). CDR3 size: 13 residues. CDR3 loop: CASSQGYRVTQYF. CDR3 DNA: TGTGCCAGCAGCCAAGGCTACCGGGTTACGCAGTATTTT.

V is TRBV10-2 and J is TRBJ1-6; 9 positions agree with TRBD1. CDR1 and CDR2 (germline): WSHSY, SAAADI. The CDR3 contains 15 residues. Trimming took 7 bases from V and 6 from J; bases not matched to a gene: 7. The CDR3 loop is CASKDRGHFNSPLHF. The CDR3, as DNA: TGCGCCAGCAAGGACAGGGGACATTTTAATTCACCCCTCCACTTT.

The rearrangement uses TRBV6-2 or TRBV6-3 and TRBJ1-1, with D perhaps TRBD1 (5 bases). The ends were cut back, 0 bases at V and 6 bases at J, with 17 bases in the middle. CDR1 MNHEY and CDR2 SVGEGT come from the germline V gene. CDR3 length: 16 amino acids. CDR3 amino acids: CASSYSIAGIRAEAFF. DNA of the CDR3: TGTGCCAGCAGTTACTCGATCGCGGGGATCAGGGCTGAAGCTTTCTTT.

The chain combines TRBV5-1 with TRBJ2-7; a possible D gene is TRBD1 (6 bases). The CDR3 sequence is 15 residues long. CDR1 SGHRS and CDR2 YFSETQ come from the germline V gene. Between the trimmed V and J ends, which lost 5 bases and 0 bases, there was a span of 15 bases. Here the CDR3 reads CASSWGLVPSYEQYF. The DNA for the CDR3 is TGCGCCAGCAGTTGGGGGCTAGTCCCCTCCTACGAGCAGTACTTC.

V is TRBV6-5 and J is TRBJ2-7, with a tentative D call TRBD2 (5 bases). The CDR3 spans 14 residues. The germline CDR1 and CDR2 sequences are MNHEY and SVGAGI. Trimming stripped 6 bases from V and 1 base from J, with 13 bases between. The chain's CDR3 is CASRTDYRSYEQYF. The CDR3 nucleotides are TGTGCCAGCAGGACCGACTACCGTTCCTACGAGCAGTACTTC.

The V gene is TRBV19, the J gene TRBJ2-3, with a tentative D call TRBD1 (6 bases). CDR3 length: 13 residues. V was cut by 10 bases and J by 7 bases, with 18 bases left in between. Germline V CDR1 and CDR2: LNHDA, SQIVND (reference sequence). Here the CDR3 reads CATARTDMHTQYF. CDR3 DNA: TGTGCCACCGCCCGGACAGATATGCATACGCAGTATTTT.

This chain connects TRBV15 to TRBJ1-1, with D possibly being TRBD1 (5 bases). The V and J ends lost 0 bases and 11 bases respectively, with 19 bases between them. This CDR3 is 15 amino acids long. Germline V gene lookup returns CDR1 LNHNV and CDR2 YYDKDF (reference sequence). The CDR3: CATSREAGSHVLAFF. The CDR3 DNA reads as TGTGCCACCAGCAGAGAGGCAGGGTCCCATGTACTGGCTTTCTTT. Full variable domain (remainder filled in from reference TRBV15 and TRBJ1-1): DAMVIQNPRYQVTQFGKPVTLSCSQTLNHNVMYWYQQKSSQAPKLLFHYYDKDFNNEADTPDNFQSRRPNTSFCFLDIRSPGLGDTAMYLCATSREAGSHVLAFFGQGTRLTVV.

The rearrangement uses TRBV29-1 and TRBJ1-4, with 7 positions matching TRBD1. Germline CDR1 and CDR2: SQVTM and ANQGSEA. The CDR3 covers 13 residues. The ends lost 6 bases at V and 7 bases at J; junction bases unmatched: 8. CDR3 bases: TGCAGCGTGTCACAGGGGCAGGGTGAAAAACTGTTTTTT. Translation: CSVSQGQGEKLFF. Drawing the rest from reference TRBV29-1 and TRBJ1-4, the complete variable domain is SAVISQKPSRDICQRGTSLTIQCQVDSQVTMMFWYRQQPGQSLTLIATANQGSEATYESGFVIDKFPISRPNLTFSTLTVSNMSPEDSSIYLCSVSQGQGEKLFFGSGTQLSVL.

This clone was observed a few times. This chain connects TRBV3-1 (or the pseudogene TRBV3-2) to TRBJ2-3, with 9 bases fitting TRBD1. J gave up 2 bases and V 5 bases, and 2 bases lay outside the gene matches. The CDR3 contains 14 residues. Germline CDR1 LGHDT, CDR2 YNNKEL (reference sequence). CDR3 DNA: TGTGCCAGCAGCGGACAGGGGCTCACAGATACGCAGTATTTT. This sequence encodes CASSGQGLTDTQYF.

The chain uses TRBV27 and TRBJ2-5; possibly TRBD1 for D (5 bases). The ends were cut back, 6 bases at V and 1 base at J, with 21 bases in the middle. This CDR3 is built from 17 residues. The germline gives CDR1 MNHEY, CDR2 SMNVEV (reference sequence). DNA of the CDR3: TGTGCCAGCAGCCTTAACCCCGGGCAGGGCTTCCAAGAGACCCAGTACTTC. Amino acids: CASSLNPGQGFQETQYF.

The gene calls are TRBV7-9 and TRBJ1-2; 10 bases agree with TRBD1. CDR1 and CDR2 from the germline V gene are SEHNR and FQNEAQ (reference sequence). This CDR3 has 17 amino acids. V lost 2 bases and J lost 1; bases outside the gene matches: 7. In nucleotides, the CDR3 is TGTGCCAGCAGCTTAAGGGACAGGGGAGCGCGTAACTATGGCTACACCTTC. Translated, it gives CASSLRDRGARNYGYTF.